This TCR beta chain originates from a study of post-analysis software for immune sequencing data. Comment on this clonotype: Its target is not known. An end of the junction does not agree with germline; a read error may underlie this.

Study observations and caveats: Strong same-batch co-clustering of samples appeared with F measure clustering. The study found TRBV5-6, TRBV5-1 and TRBV20-1 among roughly 5 TRBV segments more frequent in patients than controls.

Germline loops: CDR1 MNHEY, CDR2 SVGAGI. The CDR3 totals 14 residues. Unique-molecular-identifier-tagged TCR beta cDNA libraries were used. One entry per CDR3 protein results from TCRdb running MiXCR on the PCR reads. The sample contains a few hundred thousand distinct CDR3 sequences, around a third of which appear only once. The chain joins TRBV6-5 to TRBJ2-7; D gene uncertain. The sequence was collected from a girl under 18 with multiple sclerosis. Source material: blood. The CDR3 protein is CTSSRLRTADEQYF. CDR3 in DNA: TGTACCAGCAGTAGGCTTCGCACAGCCGACGAGCAGTACTTC.